Sequencing of this T cell receptor (beta chain) was carried out in a study of beta chain features in type 1 diabetes. As for the study in general: The study found patients and healthy donors alike in age, gender and cell yields.

Expressed TCRB transcripts were sequenced after all isolated RNA was converted to cDNA. Naive, central memory and regulatory T cell samples produced a mean of roughly 3.5 million reads. Libraries were prepared by immunoSEQ multiplex PCR; TCRdb keeps only in-frame clonotypes and omits some of them. The table records around 340,000 clones, 15% to 20% of them present only once. Blood was collected once per donor into heparin, averaging approximately 110 mL. Sorting produced populations that all topped 95% purity. The CDR3 spans 16 residues. The ends lost 5 bases at V and 6 bases at J; junction bases unmatched: 15. The germline V gene has CDR1 SQVTM and CDR2 ANQGSEA.

The specimen sequenced was naive CD4+ T cells from blood. The chain recombines TRBV29-1 with TRBJ2-3; 9 positions agree with TRBD1. The TCR comes from a woman aged 18-35 years in good health. The CDR3 region has the DNA TGCAGCGTTACTACTTACCCGGGACAGGGTGCCGATACGCAGTATTTT. It codes for CSVTTYPGQGADTQYF.